A selection of T cell receptor beta chains follows, all from one sample in a study of T cell responses to AZD1222 COVID-19 vaccine. Clones were sequenced by immunoSEQ multiplex PCR, and TCRdb holds only the in-frame ones, with some missing. The sample includes 100,000 to 150,000 clones, 90% to 95% seen only once; the top ten take about 1.5%. This specimen consisted of peripheral blood, obtained on day 0 of AZD1222 vaccination. The receptors were gathered from an adult in good health. Each CDR3 is given with its conserved first and last residue. A D gene is named only where the DNA matches it firmly. Part of the rows lack a size; the others show once, few, many or a class for expanded clones.

v_gene	d_gene	abundance	j_gene	CDR3aa	CDR3nt
TRBV3-1/TRBV3-2	.	.	TRBJ1-2	CASSQVTPSLSGSGYTF	TGTGCCAGCAGCCAAGTAACTCCATCTCTTAGTGGTAGTGGCTACACCTTC
TRBV27	.	once	TRBJ2-7	CASHDNYEQYF	TGTGCCTCCCATGACAACTACGAGCAGTACTTC
TRBV7-2	.	.	TRBJ2-7	CASRATLPSYEQYF	TGTGCCAGCAGGGCGACGTTACCTTCCTACGAGCAGTACTTC
TRBV27	.	.	TRBJ1-3	CASSFRAGATIYF	TGTGCCAGCAGTTTTCGGGCAGGGGCCACCATATATTTT
TRBV10-3	TRBD2	.	TRBJ2-1	CAIGGTSGFNEQFF	TGTGCCATCGGAGGGACTAGCGGGTTCAATGAGCAGTTCTTC
TRBV5-6	.	.	TRBJ1-5	CASSLKGNQPQHF	TGTGCCAGCAGCTTAAAGGGGAATCAGCCCCAGCATTTT
TRBV6-5	.	once	TRBJ1-5	CASSPDSSNQPQHF	TGTGCCAGCAGCCCCGACAGCAGCAATCAGCCCCAGCATTTT
TRBV28	TRBD2	few	TRBJ2-7	CASTIRTSFNREVYEQYF	TGTGCCAGCACCATACGGACTAGTTTTAATAGAGAGGTCTACGAGCAGTACTTC
TRBV18	.	.	TRBJ1-1	CASSRNAGGKDEAFF	TGTGCCAGCTCACGAAACGCGGGGGGGAAGGATGAAGCTTTCTTT
TRBV7-6	TRBD1	.	TRBJ1-1	CASSAFPRGRGDTEAFF	TGTGCCAGCAGCGCATTCCCCAGGGGCAGGGGGGACACTGAAGCTTTCTTT
TRBV30	.	once	TRBJ2-2	CAWSVLPGTGELFF	TGTGCCTGGAGTGTACTACCGGGGACCGGGGAGCTGTTTTTT
TRBV15	TRBD1	.	TRBJ1-5	CATSRGDREGQPQHF	TGTGCCACCAGCAGAGGGGACAGGGAGGGTCAGCCCCAGCATTTT
TRBV7-7	TRBD2	once	TRBJ2-1	CASSSGLAGPLKQFF	TGTGCTAGCAGCTCGGGACTAGCGGGACCCTTGAAGCAGTTCTTC
TRBV29-1	.	.	TRBJ1-2	CSVKGHHGYTF	TGCAGCGTCAAGGGCCATCATGGCTACACCTTC
TRBV14	.	.	TRBJ2-7	CASSHGRIIEQYF	TGTGCCAGCAGCCACGGTCGAATCATCGAGCAGTACTTC
TRBV19	TRBD2	once	TRBJ2-1	CASNVGGGLAGGLDNEQFF	TGTGCCAGTAACGTGGGAGGGGGACTAGCGGGAGGCCTTGACAATGAGCAGTTCTTC
TRBV7-9	TRBD2	few	TRBJ2-1	CASSRSGRANEQFF	TGTGCCAGCAGCCGTAGCGGGAGGGCCAATGAGCAGTTCTTC
TRBV28	.	.	TRBJ2-3	CASSFGAPGATDTQYF	TGTGCCAGCAGTTTTGGCGCCCCGGGAGCCACAGATACGCAGTATTTT
TRBV19	TRBD2	.	TRBJ2-1	CASSWLAGDNEQFF	TGTGCCAGTAGTTGGCTAGCGGGTGACAATGAGCAGTTCTTC
TRBV2	.	few	TRBJ1-2	CASTGPSGRSEDYGYTF	TGTGCCAGCACGGGCCCCTCGGGACGGTCAGAGGACTATGGCTACACCTTC
TRBV9	.	few	TRBJ2-7	CASSNSGTSGYEQYF	TGTGCCAGCAGTAACTCCGGGACGTCTGGCTACGAGCAGTACTTC
TRBV5-1	.	.	TRBJ1-3	CASSPQGTGNTIYF	TGCGCCAGCAGCCCGCAGGGTACGGGAAACACCATATATTTT
TRBV27	.	.	TRBJ1-1	CASSFRGNTEAFF	TGTGCCAGCAGTTTCCGGGGAAACACTGAAGCTTTCTTT
TRBV30	TRBD1	.	TRBJ2-6	CASGQGASGANVLTF	TGTGCCTCGGGACAGGGGGCGTCTGGGGCCAACGTCCTGACTTTC
TRBV6-5	.	.	TRBJ1-2	CASSRGYSGGYTF	TGTGCCAGCAGCCGAGGGTATTCTGGTGGCTACACCTTC
TRBV13	.	.	TRBJ1-5	CASCAGGDQPQHF	TGTGCCAGCTGCGCAGGCGGGGATCAGCCCCAGCATTTT
TRBV4-3	TRBD2	.	TRBJ2-1	CASSQDRGGYNEQFF	TGCGCCAGCAGCCAAGATCGCGGGGGCTACAATGAGCAGTTCTTC
TRBV7-6	.	.	TRBJ2-7	CASSLAGQGVQYF	TGTGCCAGCAGCTTAGCCGGCCAGGGAGTGCAGTACTTC
TRBV5-4	.	.	TRBJ1-2	CASSFGQNNYGYTF	TGTGCCAGCAGCTTCGGACAGAATAACTATGGCTACACCTTC
TRBV27	TRBD1	.	TRBJ1-3	CASSYTGGHTGNTIYF	TGTGCCAGCAGTTATACAGGGGGCCATACTGGAAACACCATATATTTT
TRBV5-4	TRBD2	.	TRBJ2-7	CASSQRDLYEQYF	TGTGCCAGCAGCCAGCGGGACTTGTACGAGCAGTACTTC
TRBV11-2	.	.	TRBJ1-3	CASSPIGGRVGGNTIYF	TGTGCCAGCAGCCCTATTGGCGGCAGGGTGGGAGGAAACACCATATATTTT
TRBV7-6	.	.	TRBJ2-1	CASSPASIGSSYNEQFF	TGTGCCAGCAGCCCAGCTAGTATCGGGAGTTCCTACAATGAGCAGTTCTTC
TRBV27	.	.	TRBJ2-3	CASSLGPWADTQYF	TGTGCCAGCAGTTTAGGGCCCTGGGCGGATACGCAGTATTTT
TRBV12-5	TRBD1	.	TRBJ1-5	CASGEGQSNQPQHF	TGTGCTAGTGGGGAGGGACAGAGCAATCAGCCCCAGCATTTT
TRBV19	TRBD1	.	TRBJ2-3	CASSTGTGPNTDTQYF	TGTGCCAGTAGTACCGGGACAGGACCTAACACAGATACGCAGTATTTT
TRBV29-1	.	.	TRBJ1-3	CSVADSAGNTIYF	TGCAGCGTCGCTGACAGCGCTGGAAACACCATATATTTT
TRBV7-6	TRBD1	.	TRBJ1-4	CASSVDRVGEKLFF	TGTGCCAGCAGCGTCGACAGGGTGGGAGAAAAACTGTTTTTT
TRBV6-5	.	.	TRBJ2-1	CASDSGTTYNEQFF	TGTGCCAGCGATTCCGGGACCACCTACAATGAGCAGTTCTTC
TRBV10-3	TRBD1	.	TRBJ1-5	CAISQQGASNQPQHF	TGTGCCATCAGTCAGCAGGGGGCCAGCAATCAGCCCCAGCATTTT
TRBV19	.	many	TRBJ1-1	CASSIGRGNTEAFF	TGTGCCAGTAGTATTGGCAGGGGGAACACTGAAGCTTTCTTT
TRBV28	.	.	TRBJ1-1	CASTWDPKVGTEAFF	TGTGCCAGCACCTGGGACCCCAAGGTGGGCACTGAAGCTTTCTTT
TRBV6-2/TRBV6-3	TRBD1	.	TRBJ1-4	CASSFNRGWTNEKLFF	TGTGCCAGCAGTTTCAACAGGGGATGGACTAATGAAAAACTGTTTTTT
TRBV19	.	.	TRBJ2-7	CASSISDRTRGSYEQYF	TGTGCCAGTAGTATATCGGACAGGACACGGGGGTCCTACGAGCAGTACTTC
TRBV12-5	.	.	TRBJ1-2	CASGFSGYDGYTF	TGTGCTAGTGGTTTTTCGGGATACGATGGCTACACCTTC
TRBV7-6	.	few	TRBJ2-2	CASSPDIFYTGELFF	TGTGCCAGCAGCCCAGACATATTTTACACCGGGGAGCTGTTTTTT
TRBV9	.	.	TRBJ1-4	CASSVDKGQGFEKLFF	TGTGCCAGCAGCGTAGATAAGGGTCAGGGATTCGAAAAACTGTTTTTT
TRBV27	.	.	TRBJ2-5	CASSPMDPRETQYF	TGTGCCAGCAGCCCTATGGATCCCCGGGAGACCCAGTACTTC
TRBV28	.	once	TRBJ1-5	CASSQTLGGNQPQHF	TGTGCCAGCAGCCAAACCCTGGGGGGTAATCAGCCCCAGCATTTT
TRBV2	.	once	TRBJ1-5	CASSEEGGLGGRPQHF	TGTGCCAGCAGTGAAGAAGGGGGACTGGGGGGAAGGCCCCAGCATTTT
TRBV9	.	.	TRBJ1-1	CASSVRQFSEAFF	TGTGCCAGCAGCGTAAGGCAGTTCTCAGAGGCTTTCTTT
TRBV18	TRBD1	.	TRBJ1-1	CASSLKDRATEAFF	TGTGCCAGCTCACTTAAGGACAGGGCCACTGAAGCTTTCTTT
TRBV19	.	.	TRBJ1-1	CASSIGQDYTEAFF	TGTGCCAGTAGTATTGGGCAGGATTACACTGAAGCTTTCTTT